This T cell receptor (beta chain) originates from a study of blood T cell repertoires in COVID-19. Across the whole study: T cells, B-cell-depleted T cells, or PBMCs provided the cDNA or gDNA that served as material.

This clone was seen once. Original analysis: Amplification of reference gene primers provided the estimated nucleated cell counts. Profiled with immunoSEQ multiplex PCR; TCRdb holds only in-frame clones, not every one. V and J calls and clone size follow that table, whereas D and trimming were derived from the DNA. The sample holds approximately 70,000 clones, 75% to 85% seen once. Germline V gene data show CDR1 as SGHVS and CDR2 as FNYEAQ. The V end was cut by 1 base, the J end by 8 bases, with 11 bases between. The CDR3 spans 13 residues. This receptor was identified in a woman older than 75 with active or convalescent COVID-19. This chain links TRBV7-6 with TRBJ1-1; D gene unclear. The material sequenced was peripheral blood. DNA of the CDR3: TGTGCCAGCAGCTTAGGTTTACTCTCCGAAGCTTTCTTT. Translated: CASSLGLLSEAFF.